The subject of this entry is one TCR beta chain. Some clones are missing from TCRdb's copy, which holds only in-frame ones; the method was immunoSEQ multiplex PCR. The sample consists of approximately 500,000 clones, roughly 91% of them appearing once. This sample was taken from a study of blood T cell repertoires in COVID-19. The CDR3 length is 13 residues. CDR1 is MDHEN and CDR2 is SYDVKM in the germline V gene. V lost 8 bases and J lost 8, with 18 bases in between. The J gene is TRBJ1-2, the V gene TRBV28; possibly TRBD1 for D (6 bases). This receptor was identified in a woman in her forties or fifties with COVID-19, enrolled during active disease. Sequenced sample: peripheral blood. The CDR3 DNA reads as TGTGCCAGCCATGGGGGGGCCTTCGGAGGCTACACCTTC. Amino acids: CASHGGAFGGYTF.